This TCR beta chain originates from a study of blood T cell repertoires in COVID-19. The protocol was immunoSEQ multiplex PCR, while the TCRdb copy is restricted to in-frame clones and leaves out a portion. The sample carries more than 100,000 clones, 71% recorded once. V dropped 1 base and J dropped 10 bases, with 11 bases sitting between them. The germline V gene encodes CDR1 MGHRA and CDR2 YSYEKL. The CDR3 extends over 14 amino acids. Material for sequencing was peripheral blood. The sequence came from a human donor with acute or convalescent COVID-19. The donor label of this sample is uncertain. This chain joins TRBV4-1 and TRBJ1-6, with TRBD1 as a possible D gene (5 bases). CDR3 bases: TGCGCCAGCAGCCAAGGACAGAGCGGGTCACCCCTCCACTTT. This encodes CASSQGQSGSPLHF.